This TCR beta chain was profiled in a study of shared clonotypes between healthy human individuals. Study results and caveats: Collection of samples was limited to blood; tissue repertoires likely differ.

CDR1 is SNHLY, CDR2 FYNNEI, per germline. The CDR3 has 13 residues. Deletions cut 0 bases from V and 8 bases from J, with 10 bases between. A remark on this clone: Its antigen is as yet unknown.

TCRdb keeps only in-frame clones here, not all; method: immunoSEQ multiplex PCR. The profile shows around 2.5 million clones, 90% to 95% of them singletons. Sequences were obtained from naive CD4+ T cells from PBMCs. Subset specified: CD45RA+ positively selected. The V call is TRBV2, the J call TRBJ1-2, with D maybe TRBD1 (5 bases). This receptor was obtained from a man aged 18 to 30 in good health. Some clones in this sample may be carry-over from other donors' samples. CDR3 nucleotides: TGTGCCAGCAGTGAAGCGGGGGTCTCCGGCTACACCTTC. Translation: CASSEAGVSGYTF.